This TCR beta chain appears in the sequencing data of a study of blood T cell repertoires in COVID-19. Study-wide background: Spain, Italy and the United States supplied samples that represented acute and convalescent COVID-19. T cells, B-cell-depleted T cells, or PBMCs supplied cDNA or gDNA.

This clone was detected only a few times. In the original workflow: Reference gene primer amplification in the assay estimated nucleated cell counts. Clones were read by immunoSEQ multiplex PCR, and TCRdb kept only the in-frame ones, dropping some. Clonal size and the V and J genes are those of that table, whereas D and trimming came from the DNA. The table shows 120,000 to 150,000 clones, with approximately 81% occurring only once. This CDR3 region has 14 residues. The J gene is TRBJ1-1, the V gene TRBV21-1; the table's D call, TRBD1, was not checked against the DNA. TRBV21-1 is a pseudogene locus. Material for sequencing was peripheral blood. This clonotype was obtained from a human donor with acute or convalescent COVID-19. The donor label of this sample is uncertain. In DNA form, the CDR3 reads TGTGCCAGCGGCCCGGACAGGGGAAGGACTGAAGCTTTCTTT. Translation: CASGPDRGRTEAFF.